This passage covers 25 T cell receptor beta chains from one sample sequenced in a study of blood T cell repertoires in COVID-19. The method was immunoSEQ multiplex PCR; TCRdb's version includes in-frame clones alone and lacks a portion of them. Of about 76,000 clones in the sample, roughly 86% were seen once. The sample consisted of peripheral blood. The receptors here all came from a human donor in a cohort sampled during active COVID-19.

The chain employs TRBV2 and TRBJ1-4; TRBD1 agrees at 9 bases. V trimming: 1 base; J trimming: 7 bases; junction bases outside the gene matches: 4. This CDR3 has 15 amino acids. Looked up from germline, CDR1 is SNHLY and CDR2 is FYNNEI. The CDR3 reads CASSEDGTGSEKLFF. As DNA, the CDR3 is TGTGCCAGCAGTGAAGACGGGACAGGGAGTGAAAAACTGTTTTTT.

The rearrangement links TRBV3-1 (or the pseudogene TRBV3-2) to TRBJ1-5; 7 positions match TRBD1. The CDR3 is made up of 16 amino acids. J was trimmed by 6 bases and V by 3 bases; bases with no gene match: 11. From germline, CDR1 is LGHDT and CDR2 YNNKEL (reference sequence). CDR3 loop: CASSHSTQGGSQPQHF. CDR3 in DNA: TGTGCCAGCAGCCATTCGACTCAGGGGGGCAGTCAGCCCCAGCATTTT.

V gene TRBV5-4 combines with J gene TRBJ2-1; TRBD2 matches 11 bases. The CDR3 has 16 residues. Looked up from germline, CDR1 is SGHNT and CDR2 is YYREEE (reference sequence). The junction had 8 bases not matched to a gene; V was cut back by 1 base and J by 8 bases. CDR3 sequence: CASSLMLSGGADEQFF. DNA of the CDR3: TGTGCCAGCAGCTTGATGCTTAGCGGGGGGGCCGATGAGCAGTTCTTC.

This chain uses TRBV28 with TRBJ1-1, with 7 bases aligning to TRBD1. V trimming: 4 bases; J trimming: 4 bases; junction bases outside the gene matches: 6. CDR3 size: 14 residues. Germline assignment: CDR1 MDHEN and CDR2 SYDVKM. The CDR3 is CASSSRQGGTEAFF. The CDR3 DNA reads TGTGCCAGCAGTTCTCGGCAGGGGGGCACTGAAGCTTTCTTT.

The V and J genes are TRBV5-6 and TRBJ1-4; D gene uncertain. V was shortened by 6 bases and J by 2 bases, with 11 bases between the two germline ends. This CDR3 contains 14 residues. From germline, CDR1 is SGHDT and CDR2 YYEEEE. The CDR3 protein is CASTSGRTNEKLFF. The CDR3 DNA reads TGTGCCAGCACCTCGGGGAGGACTAATGAAAAACTGTTTTTT.

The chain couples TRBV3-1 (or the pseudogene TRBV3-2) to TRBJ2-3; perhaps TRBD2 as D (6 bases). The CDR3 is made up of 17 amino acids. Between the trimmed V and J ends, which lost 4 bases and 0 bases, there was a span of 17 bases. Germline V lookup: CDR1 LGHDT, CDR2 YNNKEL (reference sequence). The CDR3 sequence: CASSPNRDSLSTDTQYF. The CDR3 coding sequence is TGTGCCAGCAGCCCAAACCGGGACTCCCTTAGCACAGATACGCAGTATTTT.

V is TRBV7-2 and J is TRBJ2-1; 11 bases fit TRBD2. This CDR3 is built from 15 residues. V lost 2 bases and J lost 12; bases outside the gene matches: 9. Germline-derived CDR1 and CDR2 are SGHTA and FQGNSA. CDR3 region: CASSLRVAGGSGQFF. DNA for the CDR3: TGTGCCAGCAGCTTAAGAGTAGCGGGGGGGTCTGGGCAGTTCTTC.

CDR3: CAISPVFLYGYTF. The CDR3 bases are TGTGCCATCAGTCCGGTCTTCCTCTATGGCTACACCTTC. This chain links TRBV10-3 with TRBJ1-2; D is uncertain. The length of the CDR3 is 13 residues. Germline V CDR1 and CDR2: ENHRY, SYGVKD. Trimming cost V 5 bases and J 4 bases, with 11 bases left between them.

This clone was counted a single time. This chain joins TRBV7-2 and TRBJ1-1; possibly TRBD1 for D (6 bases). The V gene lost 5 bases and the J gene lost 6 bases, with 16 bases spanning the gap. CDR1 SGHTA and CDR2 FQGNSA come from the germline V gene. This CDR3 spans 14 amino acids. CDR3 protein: CASSPRTDSPEAFF. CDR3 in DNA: TGTGCCAGCAGCCCTAGGACGGACAGCCCTGAAGCTTTCTTT.

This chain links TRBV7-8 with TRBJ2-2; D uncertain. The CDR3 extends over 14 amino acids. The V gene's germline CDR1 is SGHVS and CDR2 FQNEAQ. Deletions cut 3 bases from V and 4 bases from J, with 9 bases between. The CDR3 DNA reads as TGTGCCAGCAGCTTCCAACATATCACCGGGGAGCTGTTTTTT. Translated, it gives CASSFQHITGELFF.

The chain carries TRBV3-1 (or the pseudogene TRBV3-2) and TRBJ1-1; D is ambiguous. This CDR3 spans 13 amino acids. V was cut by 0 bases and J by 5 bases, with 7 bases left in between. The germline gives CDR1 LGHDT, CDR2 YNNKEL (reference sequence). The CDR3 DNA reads TGTGCCAGCAGCCAAGAGTACGGGACTGAAGCTTTCTTT. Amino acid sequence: CASSQEYGTEAFF.

The CDR3 spells CASKEVSGANVLTF. CDR3 coding DNA: TGTGCCAGCAAAGAGGTTTCTGGGGCCAACGTCCTGACTTTC. This sequence joins TRBV6-5 and TRBJ2-6; D is unclear. Per the germline V gene, CDR1 is MNHEY and CDR2 is SVGAGI. The CDR3 contains 14 residues. V was shortened by 7 bases and J by 1 base, with 8 bases between the two germline ends.

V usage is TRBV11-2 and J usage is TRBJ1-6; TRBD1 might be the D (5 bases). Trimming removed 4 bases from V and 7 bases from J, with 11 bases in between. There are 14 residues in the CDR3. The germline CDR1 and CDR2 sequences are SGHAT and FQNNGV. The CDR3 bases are TGTGCCAGCAGCTCCCGGGGGGAGAATTCACCCCTCCACTTT. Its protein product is CASSSRGENSPLHF.

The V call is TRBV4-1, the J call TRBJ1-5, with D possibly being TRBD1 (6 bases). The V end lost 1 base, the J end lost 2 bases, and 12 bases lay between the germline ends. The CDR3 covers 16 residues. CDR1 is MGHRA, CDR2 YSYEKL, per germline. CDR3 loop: CASSQGGTQGNQPQHF. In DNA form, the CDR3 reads TGCGCCAGCAGCCAAGGTGGGACACAGGGCAATCAGCCCCAGCATTTT.

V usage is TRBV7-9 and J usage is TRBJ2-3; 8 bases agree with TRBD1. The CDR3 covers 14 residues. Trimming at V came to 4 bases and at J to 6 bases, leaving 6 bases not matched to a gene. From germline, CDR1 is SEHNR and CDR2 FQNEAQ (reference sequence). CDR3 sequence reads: CASSSSDRADTQYF. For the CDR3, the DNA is TGTGCCAGCAGCTCCTCGGACAGGGCGGATACGCAGTATTTT.

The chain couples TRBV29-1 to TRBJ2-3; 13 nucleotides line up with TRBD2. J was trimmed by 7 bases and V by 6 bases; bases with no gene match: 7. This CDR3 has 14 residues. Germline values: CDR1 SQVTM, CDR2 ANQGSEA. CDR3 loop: CSVGRLAGGNTQYF. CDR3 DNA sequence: TGCAGCGTAGGGAGACTAGCGGGGGGCAATACGCAGTATTTT.

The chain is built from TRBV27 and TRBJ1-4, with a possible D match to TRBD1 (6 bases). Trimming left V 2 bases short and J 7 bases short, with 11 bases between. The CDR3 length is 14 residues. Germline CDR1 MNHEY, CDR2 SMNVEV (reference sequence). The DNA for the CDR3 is TGTGCCAGCAGTTTAATGGGGGCTGGTGAAAAACTGTTTTTT. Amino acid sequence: CASSLMGAGEKLFF. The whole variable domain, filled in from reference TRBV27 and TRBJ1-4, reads EAQVTQNPRYLITVTGKKLTVTCSQNMNHEYMSWYRQDPGLGLRQIYYSMNVEVTDKGDVPEGYKVSRKEKRNFPLILESPSPNQTSLYFCASSLMGAGEKLFFGSGTQLSVL.

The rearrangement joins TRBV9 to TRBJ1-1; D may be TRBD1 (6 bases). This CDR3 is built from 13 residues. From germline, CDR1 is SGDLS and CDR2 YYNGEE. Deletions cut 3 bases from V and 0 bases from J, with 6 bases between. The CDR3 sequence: CASSEGVNTEAFF. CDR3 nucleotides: TGTGCCAGCAGCGAGGGGGTGAACACTGAAGCTTTCTTT.

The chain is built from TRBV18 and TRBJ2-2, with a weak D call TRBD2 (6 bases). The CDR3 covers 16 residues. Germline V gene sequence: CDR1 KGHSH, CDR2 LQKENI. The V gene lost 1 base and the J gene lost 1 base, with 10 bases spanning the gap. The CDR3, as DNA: TGTGCCAGCTCACCACTTCCCGGGGGGAACACCGGGGAGCTGTTTTTT. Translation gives CASSPLPGGNTGELFF.

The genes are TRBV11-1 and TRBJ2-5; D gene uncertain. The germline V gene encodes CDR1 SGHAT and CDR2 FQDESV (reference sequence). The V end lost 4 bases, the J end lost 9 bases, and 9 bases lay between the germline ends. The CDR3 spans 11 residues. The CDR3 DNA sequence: TGTGCCAGCAGCTCCTTGGAGCCCCAGTACTTC. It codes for CASSSLEPQYF.

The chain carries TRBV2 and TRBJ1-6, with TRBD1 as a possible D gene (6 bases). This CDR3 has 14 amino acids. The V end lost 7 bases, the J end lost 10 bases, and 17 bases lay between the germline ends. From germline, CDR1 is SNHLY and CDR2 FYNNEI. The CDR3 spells CASTSGQSGSPLHF. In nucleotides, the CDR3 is TGTGCCAGCACCTCTGGACAGAGTGGGTCACCCCTCCACTTT.

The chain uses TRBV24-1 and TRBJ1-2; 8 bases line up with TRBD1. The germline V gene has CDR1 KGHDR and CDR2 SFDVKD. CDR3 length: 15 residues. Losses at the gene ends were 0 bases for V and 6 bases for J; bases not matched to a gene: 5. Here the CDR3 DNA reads TGTGCCACCAGTGATTTGGCAGGGGGCACGGATGGCTACACCTTC. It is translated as CATSDLAGGTDGYTF.

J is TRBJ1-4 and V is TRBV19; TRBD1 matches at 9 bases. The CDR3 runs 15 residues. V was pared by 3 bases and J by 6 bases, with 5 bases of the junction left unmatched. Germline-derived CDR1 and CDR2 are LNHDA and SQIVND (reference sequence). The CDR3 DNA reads TGTGCCAGTAGTATCACCGGGACAGGGTATGAAAAACTGTTTTTT. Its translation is CASSITGTGYEKLFF. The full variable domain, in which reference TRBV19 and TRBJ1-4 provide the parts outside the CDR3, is DGGITQSPKYLFRKEGQNVTLSCEQNLNHDAMYWYRQDPGQGLRLIYYSQIVNDFQKGDIAEGYSVSREKKESFPLTVTSAQKNPTAFYLCASSITGTGYEKLFFGSGTQLSVL.

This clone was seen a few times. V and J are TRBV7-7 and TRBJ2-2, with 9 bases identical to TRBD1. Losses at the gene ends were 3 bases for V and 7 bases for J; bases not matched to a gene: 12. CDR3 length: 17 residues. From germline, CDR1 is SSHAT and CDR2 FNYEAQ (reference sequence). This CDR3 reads CASSFFKAGTGHGELFF. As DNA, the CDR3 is TGTGCCAGCAGCTTTTTCAAAGCCGGGACAGGGCACGGGGAGCTGTTTTTT.

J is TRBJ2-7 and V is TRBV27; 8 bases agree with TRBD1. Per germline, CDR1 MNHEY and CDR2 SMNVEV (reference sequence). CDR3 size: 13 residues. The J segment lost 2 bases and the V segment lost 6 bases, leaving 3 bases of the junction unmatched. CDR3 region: CASSRQGTYEQYF. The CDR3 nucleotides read TGTGCCAGCAGCAGACAGGGGACCTACGAGCAGTACTTC.